This section outlines one T cell receptor (beta chain) sequence together with its context. Which antigen it targets is not known. No clone much larger than this one lies a single base away; base qualities are absent. The sample originates from a study of blood T cell repertoires in COVID-19 (dated by TCRdb to the early 2020s). About the full investigation: Collaborator samples came from the United States, Italy and Spain and covered acute and convalescent phases of COVID-19. The prospective study material was composed of cDNA or gDNA derived from T cells, B-cell-depleted T cells, or PBMCs. Deeply sampled blood TCRbeta repertoires from subjects exposed to, actively infected with, or recovered from COVID-19 were included in the dataset. The repertoires were made available in a free public database intended to serve as a resource for research on the immune response to SARS-CoV-2. Samples were obtained from the ongoing ImmuneRACE study (first 160 participants) and from roughly 1,300 subjects provided by 6 global collaborators. Nearly every sample came with metadata listing a de-identified subject ID, COVID-19 status, age in years and sex. HLA class I and class II types, where available, came from metadata supplied by the sample provider rather than from assay-based typing.

One collaborating source in Seattle enrolled patients during active infection and followed them longitudinally through the course of disease. Collaborating institutions collected whole blood in K2EDTA tubes following their own protocols. For TCRbeta analysis, collaborators shipped samples as frozen whole blood, isolated PBMCs, or DNA extracted from either of those sample types. V lost 5 bases and J lost 3 bases; the stretch between them is 16 bases long. The CDR3 runs 15 amino acids, cysteine and phenylalanine included. The retained sequence is limited to the CDR3, 45 bases, with the frame set at the first base. CDR1 SEHNR and CDR2 FQNEAQ are derived from the germline V gene (reference sequence). The immunoSEQ Assay, a bias-controlled multiplex PCR, was used to amplify TCRbeta CDR3 regions from genomic DNA. The original methods were these. The number of nucleated cells in each sample was estimated by amplification of reference gene primers within the assay. Sequence reads were collapsed and filtered to measure the absolute abundance of every unique TCRbeta CDR3 rearrangement. Productive Simpson clonality was computed per sample as the square root of Simpson's diversity index over productive rearrangements. TCRdb provides this immuneACCESS table in a form limited to in-frame rearrangements. Some clones are lacking; in checked studies, under half of them reflect an unresolved V gene, and why the rest are absent is not known. The V and J calls and the clone size are those of that table, but D and trimming were determined from the DNA. For this sample there are over 400,000 clones; approximately 88% appear just once. The ten largest clonotypes hold around 7.8% of the sample.

What the study reported, not specific to this receptor: Clinical and demographic metadata were provided uncurated, with the amount varying by source and participant.

The sequence links TRBV7-9 to TRBJ1-1, with a tentative D gene TRBD1 over 6 matching bases. Material for sequencing was peripheral blood. The sequence was obtained from a woman between 50 and 59 years old with COVID-19, enrolled during active disease. The sequenced DNA is TGTGCCAGCAGCCCAGAGGGGGTAATGGACACTGAAGCTTTCTTT. Protein translation: CASSPEGVMDTEAFF.